Below, 8 T cell receptor beta chains from the same sample are listed, as sequenced in a study of blood T cells in healthy people across ages. With a J-beta primer mix and a sample-barcoded 5' primer, a second PCR ran roughly 6 to 11 cycles. TCRdb independently ran MiXCR on the 5' RACE reads; one entry per CDR3 protein. The sample contains fewer than 2,000,000 distinct CDR3 sequences, roughly two fifths of which appear only once. Input material: blood. The receptors shown here come from a human donor in good health.

The rearrangement uses TRBV7-9 and TRBJ2-7, with D unresolved. The CDR3 covers 13 residues. Trimming shortened V by 5 bases and J by 5 bases, and 13 bases separated the two germline ends. Germline CDR1 reads SEHNR; CDR2 reads FQNEAQ (reference sequence). This CDR3 reads CASSPKVANEQYF. The CDR3 DNA reads TGTGCCAGCAGCCCTAAGGTAGCCAACGAGCAGTACTTC.

To note about this clonotype: One end of the junction is discordant with germline, which a read error may explain. The chain links TRBV5-1 to TRBJ2-6; TRBD1 might be the D (5 bases). The CDR3 has 15 amino acids. The germline CDR1 and CDR2 sequences are SGHRS and YFSETQ. CDR3 sequence: CVSSFRGSGANVLTF. CDR3 DNA: TGCGTCAGCAGCTTTAGGGGATCTGGGGCCAACGTCCTGACTTTC.

The rearrangement links TRBV18 to TRBJ1-4; TRBD1 agrees at 8 bases. The V gene's germline CDR1 is KGHSH and CDR2 LQKENI. The CDR3 is 14 amino acids. V trimming: 4 bases; J trimming: 6 bases; junction bases outside the gene matches: 4. The CDR3 DNA reads TGTGCCAGCTCACAGGACAGGGTTTATGAAAAACTGTTTTTT. Translating it yields CASSQDRVYEKLFF.

This clonotype was detected a few times. The rearrangement joins TRBV9 to TRBJ2-5; possibly TRBD2 for D (5 bases). Trimming stripped 3 bases from V and 4 bases from J, with 10 bases between. CDR3 length equals 13 residues. Germline CDR1 and CDR2: SGDLS and YYNGEE. CDR3 residues: CASSAPGRETQYF. CDR3 DNA sequence: TGTGCCAGCAGCGCACCGGGGAGAGAGACCCAGTACTTC.

This chain links TRBV29-1 with TRBJ2-5; tentatively, D is TRBD1 (5 bases). The J call may be incorrect, as the DNA end agrees better with TRBJ2-7. The CDR3 covers 14 residues. The V gene's germline CDR1 is SQVTM and CDR2 ANQGSEA. For the CDR3, the DNA is TGCAGCGTTGAGTTTAGGGGTAGGCCCTACGAGCAGTACTTC. This translates into CSVEFRGRPYEQYF.

This clonotype was seen only a few times. V is TRBV12-5 and J is TRBJ2-4, with 8 positions matching TRBD1. The end of the DNA aligns better with TRBJ2-7, so the J call may be wrong. This CDR3 comprises 17 residues. From germline, CDR1 is LGHNT and CDR2 FRNRAP. CDR3 amino acids: CASGLVRGRGPTYEQYF. The CDR3 bases are TGTGCTAGTGGTTTGGTACGGGGCAGGGGGCCCACCTACGAGCAGTACTTC.

This clonotype turned up a few times. The CDR3 spells CAISESGGAQPQHF. CDR3 sequence (DNA): TGTGCCATCAGTGAGTCCGGGGGTGCTCAGCCCCAGCATTTT. The rearrangement links TRBV10-3 to TRBJ1-5; perhaps TRBD1 as D (5 bases). V shed 0 bases and J shed 6 bases, with 9 bases lying between them. Per the germline V gene, CDR1 is ENHRY and CDR2 is SYGVKD. This CDR3 is 14 amino acids long.

The chain has TRBV6-2 or TRBV6-3 and TRBJ2-1, with no clear D. The germline V and J ends were trimmed by 7 bases and 4 bases, with 20 bases remaining between them. This CDR3 has 16 residues. CDR1 is MNHEY, CDR2 SVGEGT, per germline. The CDR3 DNA follows: TGTGCCAGCACCGAGACTGCATACTATACTTACAATGAGCAGTTCTTC. Translated: CASTETAYYTYNEQFF.